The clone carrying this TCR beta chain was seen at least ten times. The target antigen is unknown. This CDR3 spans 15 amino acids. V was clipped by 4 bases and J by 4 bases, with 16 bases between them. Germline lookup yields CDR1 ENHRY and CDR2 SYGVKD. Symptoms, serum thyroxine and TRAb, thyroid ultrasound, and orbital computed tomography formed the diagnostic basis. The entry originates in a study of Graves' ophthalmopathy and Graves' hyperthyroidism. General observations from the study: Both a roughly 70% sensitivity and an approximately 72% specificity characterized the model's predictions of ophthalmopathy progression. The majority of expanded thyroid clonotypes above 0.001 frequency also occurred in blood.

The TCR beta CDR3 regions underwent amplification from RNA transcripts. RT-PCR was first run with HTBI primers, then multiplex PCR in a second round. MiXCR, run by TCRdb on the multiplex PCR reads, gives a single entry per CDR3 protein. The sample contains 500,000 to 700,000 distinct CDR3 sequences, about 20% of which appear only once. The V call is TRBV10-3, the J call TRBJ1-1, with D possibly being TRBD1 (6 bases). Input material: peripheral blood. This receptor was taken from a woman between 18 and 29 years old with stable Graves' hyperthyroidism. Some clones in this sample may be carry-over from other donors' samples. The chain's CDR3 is CAISGSQGLGTEAFF. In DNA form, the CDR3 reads TGTGCCATCAGTGGGAGCCAGGGGCTGGGCACTGAAGCTTTCTTT.